This TCR beta chain was recorded in a study of Graves' ophthalmopathy and Graves' hyperthyroidism (dated by TCRdb to 2016 to 2019). As for the study more broadly: Peripheral blood samples were taken at the time of initial diagnosis, before any treatment was given. To tell Graves' ophthalmopathy apart from Graves' hyperthyroidism, and to predict which patients would progress to ophthalmopathy, the study relied on TCR beta repertoire signatures. In total, 135 blood samples were TCR-sequenced: fewer than 50 ophthalmopathy, roughly 80 hyperthyroidism and approximately 17 hyperthyroidism-to-ophthalmopathy patients. A discovery set of 95 to 100 patients (under 45 ophthalmopathy, 60 or so stable hyperthyroidism) was enrolled to explore V-J signatures distinguishing ophthalmopathy from hyperthyroidism. For independent validation, a separate cohort was made up of fewer than 20 hyperthyroidism patients plus 17 patients who later progressed from hyperthyroidism to ophthalmopathy. In five or six hyperthyroidism patients, T-cell repertoires of thyroid tissue and blood were compared. Following sample collection, hyperthyroidism patients were given methimazole at a starting dose of 30 mg daily, and ophthalmopathy patients were given high-dose intravenous methylprednisolone. The 85 to 100 discovery patients were divided at random into training and test sets in a 7:3 ratio. Broader findings and caveats from the paper: In validation, the model predicted ophthalmopathy progression with 55% to 71% sensitivity and around 72% specificity; about a dozen predicted patients were CT-confirmed with GO in a median of approximately 6.5 months. Ophthalmopathy was separated from stable hyperthyroidism by the 13-signature model with more than 85% sensitivity and just under 84% specificity in cross-validation and with 80%/75% in the test set. Most of the expanded thyroid clonotypes with a frequency above 0.001 were also detected in blood, and it was suggested that the thyroid immune response may be reflected by blood repertoires. No statistical method was used to set the sample size in advance, and the investigators knew which group each participant was assigned to.

A patient counted as having stable hyperthyroidism if there was no progression to ophthalmopathy within 18 months of follow-up. Hyperthyroidism patients were newly diagnosed, were aged 18 to 65 years, and had a disease duration under 2 months. Patients with other autoimmune diseases, uncontrolled infections, pregnancy or lactation were excluded. Clinical symptoms, serum thyroxine, TRAb, thyroid ultrasound and orbital computed tomography were used for diagnosis. Using Ficoll-Paque density gradient centrifugation, PBMCs were isolated from 9.5 to 10 ml of fresh peripheral blood. Total RNA was extracted with Trizol reagent and quality-checked on an Agilent 2100 Bioanalyzer. Many counts were recorded for this clonotype. There is no known antigen for this receptor. One base away there is no much larger clone; base qualities are not given. The CDR3 measures 16 amino acids from cysteine to phenylalanine. CDR3 DNA only is kept here, 48 bases in frame from base 1. CDR1 and CDR2, looked up from the germline V gene, are MNHEY and SVGAGI. Here V drops 7 bases and J drops 3 bases, and the junction holds 9 bases not matched to any gene.

For repertoire sequencing, TCR beta CDR3 regions were amplified from RNA transcripts. A first-round RT-PCR used HTBI primers with the Qiagen OneStep RT-PCR kit, followed by a second-round multiplex PCR, size selection and purification. Libraries were sequenced paired-end with 100 bp reads on an Illumina HiSeq2000. On the authors' methods: SOAPnuke was used to process the reads, throwing out any read that had adapters, had uncalled bases, had a mean Phred below 15, or lacked an exact constant-primer or identifier match. High-quality paired reads were merged with COPE v1.2.5. Unique nucleotide sequences were defined as clonotypes and aligned to IMGT TRB V, D and J references using MiTCR v1.1. The analysis was limited to V-J combinations with a frequency above 0.0001, which together covered about 99% of repertoires. A TCR clonal expansion and chaos score per V-J combination was defined as the ratio of F50 clonal expansion to chaos observed in the TCRdist matrix. Welch's t-statistics and random forest were used to reduce features to some 13 V-J combinations, which were fed into a naive Bayes classifier. The similarity between thyroid and blood repertoires was quantified using the Morisita-Horn index. TCRdb trimmed the raw reads at Q25, called clones with MiXCR and kept productive beta chains. Rows with a matching CDR3 protein are joined into one entry that keeps the most common DNA and genes. What appears here as the V and J calls and clone size reflects TCRdb's work, not the paper's. Within this sample are 600,000 to 650,000 distinct CDR3 sequences, with over 20% of them counted one time only. The ten largest clones capture more than 5.5% of the sample.

The clonotype originates from a woman aged 18-29 years with stable Graves' hyperthyroidism. Some clones in this sample may be carry-over from other donors' samples. Donor details come from another sample of the same person, matched by shared clones. Sample: peripheral blood. The sequence links TRBV6-5 to TRBJ1-5, and 10 bases in between align with TRBD1. The DNA is as follows: TGTGCCAGCACCAATCCGGGACAGGGGAACAATCAGCCCCAGCATTTT. This codes for CASTNPGQGNNQPQHF.